The 17 T cell receptor beta chains given below trace back to one sample, sequenced in a study of T-cell reconstitution after alpha-beta-depleted transplantation in children. TCRbeta library preparation incorporated unique molecular identifiers. TCRdb processed the PCR reads anew with MiXCR; each CDR3 protein has one entry. The data show 90,000 to 130,000 distinct CDR3 sequences, over 9% seen once. Sequencing used PBMCs, obtained before TCRalphabeta/CD19-depleted stem cell transplant. These TCRs come from a boy aged 2-15 years with acute lymphoblastic leukemia, due to receive a stem cell transplant.

This clonotype was detected only a few times. The chain combines TRBV4-1 with TRBJ2-7; 8 bases are shared with TRBD2. This CDR3 has 17 amino acids. Trimming at V came to 0 bases and at J to 6 bases, leaving 13 bases not matched to a gene. Per the germline V gene, CDR1 is MGHRA and CDR2 is YSYEKL. DNA of the CDR3: TGCGCCAGCAGCCAAGAAATGGCGGGAGGCCCCCTCGGCGAGCAGTACTTC. This sequence encodes CASSQEMAGGPLGEQYF.

J is TRBJ2-7 and V is TRBV20-1, with 10 bases identical to TRBD2. Germline values: CDR1 DFQATT, CDR2 SNEGSKA (reference sequence). With V trimmed by 7 bases and J by 2 bases, 11 bases remained unmatched. This CDR3 has 15 residues. CDR3 amino acids: CSGQDWTSGTYEQYF. CDR3 coding DNA: TGCAGTGGCCAGGACTGGACTAGCGGTACCTACGAGCAGTACTTC.

The J gene is TRBJ2-2, the V gene TRBV5-1; perhaps TRBD2 as D (5 bases). This CDR3 has 15 amino acids. CDR1 is SGHRS, CDR2 YFSETQ, per germline. The V and J ends lost 4 bases and 7 bases respectively, with 17 bases between them. The CDR3 bases are TGCGCCAGCAGCATCGGCGACTTGGCGGGCGGGGAGCTGTTTTTT. Encoded protein: CASSIGDLAGGELFF. Combining the CDR3 with reference TRBV5-1 and TRBJ2-2 gives the whole variable domain KAGVTQTPRYLIKTRGQQVTLSCSPISGHRSVSWYQQTPGQGLQFLFEYFSETQRNKGNFPGRFSGRQFSNSRSEMNVSTLELGDSALYLCASSIGDLAGGELFFGEGSRLTVL.

This clonotype came up many times. This chain uses TRBV20-1 with TRBJ2-1; D is possibly TRBD1 (6 bases). This CDR3 spans 16 amino acids. Germline V gene data show CDR1 as DFQATT and CDR2 as SNEGSKA (reference sequence). The ends were cut back, 3 bases at V and 6 bases at J, with 21 bases in the middle. The DNA for the CDR3 is TGCAGTGCTAGCCGAGGCAGCAGAAGAGGGGGCAATGAGCAGTTCTTC. This sequence encodes CSASRGSRRGGNEQFF.

This clonotype was observed many times. This CDR3 reads CASSEILDRVASDTQYF. CDR3 nucleotide sequence: TGTGCCAGCAGTGAAATTCTTGACAGGGTTGCGTCAGATACGCAGTATTTT. The rearrangement joins TRBV6-1 to TRBJ2-3; 7 bases line up with TRBD1. With 2 bases clipped from V and 4 bases from J, the junction kept 12 bases outside the gene matches. Per the germline V gene, CDR1 is MNHNS and CDR2 is SASEGT. This CDR3 comprises 17 residues.

This clonotype was counted only a few times. The chain uses TRBV7-9 and TRBJ2-2; D not certain. Germline V CDR1 and CDR2: SEHNR, FQNEAQ (reference sequence). The CDR3 is 12 amino acids. V lost 5 bases and J 3 bases, leaving 4 bases between the germline ends. CDR3 in amino acids: CASSDYTGELFF. The DNA of the CDR3 is TGTGCCAGCAGCGATTACACCGGGGAGCTGTTTTTT.

The chain joins TRBV5-5 to TRBJ2-7; TRBD1 might be the D (5 bases). This CDR3 is built from 14 residues. The germline V gene has CDR1 SGHKS and CDR2 YYEKEE (reference sequence). The ends were cut back, 0 bases at V and 2 bases at J, with 9 bases in the middle. The CDR3 here is CASSLDWGTYEQYF. As DNA, the CDR3 is TGTGCCAGCAGCTTGGATTGGGGCACCTACGAGCAGTACTTC.

V and J are TRBV27 and TRBJ2-4; D is unclear. Per germline, CDR1 MNHEY and CDR2 SMNVEV (reference sequence). Trimming left V 0 bases short and J 12 bases short, with 12 bases between. There are 13 residues in the CDR3. The DNA for the CDR3 is TGTGCCAGCAGTTTATCCAGCAGTCTCCCTCAGTACTTC. This sequence encodes CASSLSSSLPQYF.

J is TRBJ2-2 and V is TRBV7-2; D unclear. The CDR3 has 13 amino acids. V lost 5 bases and J lost 3, with 7 bases in between. Germline values: CDR1 SGHTA, CDR2 FQGNSA. CDR3 bases: TGTGCCAGCAGCCACTTTCACACCGGGGAGCTGTTTTTT. This sequence encodes CASSHFHTGELFF.

About this clonotype itself: Given a much more abundant clone one base away, this may be a read error. The J gene is TRBJ2-1, the V gene TRBV7-2; 9 bases agree with TRBD1. Unmatched junction bases numbered 8, after V lost 3 bases and J lost 11 bases. The CDR3 has 14 amino acids. Germline CDR1 SGHTA, CDR2 FQGNSA. For the CDR3, the DNA is TGTGCCAGCAGCTTGGGGGACAGGGTCCATAAGCAGTTCTTC. This encodes CASSLGDRVHKQFF. The complete variable domain, with remaining parts taken from reference TRBV7-2 and TRBJ2-1, reads GAGVSQSPSNKVTEKGKDVELRCDPISGHTALYWYRQSLGQGLEFLIYFQGNSAPDKSGLPSDRFSAERTGGSVSTLTIQRTQQEDSAVYLCASSLGDRVHKQFFGPGTRLTVL.

This clonotype was observed a few times. This sequence joins TRBV11-2 and TRBJ2-1, with 7 positions matching TRBD2. The ends lost 8 bases at V and 4 bases at J; junction bases unmatched: 8. Germline-derived CDR1 and CDR2 are SGHAT and FQNNGV. The CDR3 has 14 residues. The CDR3 is CASGISGLYNEQFF. The CDR3 region has the DNA TGTGCCAGCGGAATTTCGGGACTATACAATGAGCAGTTCTTC.

The V call is TRBV5-5, the J call TRBJ2-7; 9 nucleotides line up with TRBD1. The CDR3 runs to 15 residues. The V gene end was trimmed by 0 bases and the J gene end by 6 bases; junction bases not matched to a gene: 7. Looked up from germline, CDR1 is SGHKS and CDR2 is YYEKEE (reference sequence). This chain's CDR3 is CASSLVGTGWGEQYF. The CDR3 bases are TGTGCCAGCAGCTTGGTCGGGACAGGGTGGGGCGAGCAGTACTTC.

This clonotype was found a few times. The chain uses TRBV27 and TRBJ2-1, with D possibly matching TRBD1 (5 bases). The germline V and J ends were trimmed by 0 bases and 2 bases, with 11 bases remaining between them. CDR3 length equals 16 residues. CDR1 is MNHEY, CDR2 SMNVEV, per germline (reference sequence). The CDR3 DNA sequence: TGTGCCAGCAGTTTATCAGCAGGGTTCCCCTACAATGAGCAGTTCTTC. It translates to CASSLSAGFPYNEQFF.

This clonotype was picked up many times. V and J are TRBV15 and TRBJ2-3, with D uncertain. V dropped 0 bases and J dropped 4 bases, with 11 bases sitting between them. This CDR3 comprises 15 residues. CDR1 and CDR2 (germline): LNHNV, YYDKDF (reference sequence). CDR3 DNA: TGTGCCACCAGCAGAGATCGATGGGGATCAGATACGCAGTATTTT. Its protein is CATSRDRWGSDTQYF.

The gene calls are TRBV7-6 and TRBJ2-3, with no clear D. V was pared by 5 bases and J by 6 bases, with 9 bases between. Germline CDR1 and CDR2: SGHVS and FNYEAQ. This CDR3 is 12 amino acids long. CDR3 residues: CASSPDRDTQYF. In DNA form, the CDR3 reads TGTGCCAGCAGCCCCGATAGGGATACGCAGTATTTT.

This clonotype was detected many times. The chain links TRBV6-1 to TRBJ1-6; D ambiguous. Trimming removed 2 bases at V and 2 bases at J, with 4 bases between. The CDR3 runs to 14 residues. Germline assignment: CDR1 MNHNS and CDR2 SASEGT. In DNA form, the CDR3 reads TGTGCCAGCAGTGAATGGACCTATAATTCACCCCTCCACTTT. Its translation is CASSEWTYNSPLHF.

This clonotype was seen many times. CDR3 residues: CASSFRDSGANVLTF. CDR3 DNA sequence: TGTGCCAGCAGTTTTCGTGACTCTGGGGCCAACGTCCTGACTTTC. The chain carries TRBV12-3 or TRBV12-4 and TRBJ2-6; D unclear. The CDR3 covers 15 residues. Deletions cut 3 bases from V and 0 bases from J, with 6 bases between.